The T cell receptor (beta chain) under discussion was sequenced for a study of T cell clusters in autoimmune cytopenias (dated by TCRdb to between 2018 and 2021). A note on the overall study: The median TRB sequencing depth was just over 50,000 reads per sample, and the median number of distinct TRB clonotypes was more than 2,000 per sample. In autoimmune cytopenia patients, peripheral blood TRB and IGH repertoires were sequenced during active disease and over treatment follow-up, together with healthy, CLL and autoimmune hepatitis controls. The study was designed to test whether a disease-specific immune repertoire signature usable as a blood-based biomarker is carried by autoimmune cytopenia patients. Study-wide findings and limitations: Roughly 2.9-fold more exclusive TRB clusters were observed in healthy donors than in active autoimmune hepatitis patients, consistent with an autoimmunity-wide signature. A lack of physiological T cell clusters in primary autoimmune cytopenia patients was suggested by GLIPH, as 51 clusters were found to be exclusive to healthy donors versus 15 to 20 exclusive to patients. The T cell clusters were defined only in silico, and the functional role of the clusters still needed to be validated experimentally. Shifts in the TRB repertoire, including less even repertoires in secondary cytopenia and CLL, were mostly a reflection of lymphoma bias and not of autoimmunity. The cluster-lack signature was not seen for secondary cytopenia versus CLL, apparently masked by the dominant lymphoma-associated repertoire.

CDR1 and CDR2, looked up from the germline V gene, are KGHSH and LQKENI. There are 14 amino acids in the CDR3, from cysteine to phenylalanine inclusive. The record lacks a DNA sequence. TRB amplification used approximately 0.25 ug of peripheral blood genomic DNA, 30,000 to 40,000 genome equivalents, per sample. Of note for this clonotype: Its antigen is currently not known.

To amplify TRB rearrangements, a touch-down multiplex PCR protocol was run with the TRB-A and TRB-B primer pools combined in a single tube. Illumina adapters and sample indices were added to the amplicons through two consecutive PCR reactions performed with Phusion HS II polymerase. Amplicons were gel-purified with the NucleoSpin Gel and PCR Clean-up kit, then quantified by Qubit and quality-checked on an Agilent 2100 Bioanalyzer. Sequencing of the libraries was done on an Illumina MiSeq with paired-end, single-indexed, 600-cycle runs. The authors' analysis ran thus. MiXCR version 2.1.12 with the default MiXCR reference library was used to align and assemble TRB reads. A clone was defined by each unique CDR3 nucleotide sequence, and the analysis included only productive sequences with two or more reads. Repertoire diversity was assessed by alpha-parameterized diversity profiles (alpha 0 to 5), including Shannon (alpha 1) and Simpson (alpha 2) indices, computed with an R script. Combinatorial TRB VJ usage was calculated with the tcR package and was compared between cohorts by principal component analysis performed with ade4. GLIPH was used to cluster TCRbeta CDR3s in pairs of cohorts matched for age and read depth, and a Wilcoxon test was used to compare cluster frequencies. After reprocessing by TCRdb, each CDR3 protein sequence is one entry, and no DNA is given. Here the V and J calls rest on TCRdb's processing, not on the authors' analysis. The sample has some 7,000 distinct CDR3 sequences on record. The ten largest clones take up less than 30% of the sample.

The sample comprised peripheral blood. The sequence derives from a human donor with an autoimmune cytopenia or autoimmune hepatitis (not recorded which). Recombination joined TRBV18 with TRBJ1-1. For the CDR3, the sequence is CASSPSGWDTEAFF.